This T cell receptor (beta chain) appears in the sequencing data of a study of blood T cells in healthy people across ages (dated by TCRdb to 2015 to 2017). In terms of the full investigation: In model experiments, template switching captured roughly one uniquely barcoded TCR beta cDNA molecule for every two T cells. The donors were split into four age groups: young (average about 16 years), middle-aged (roughly 39), aged (more than 55) and long-lived (about 74). Using deep sequencing normalized with unique cDNA molecular identifiers, the study measured how TCR beta repertoire diversity changes with age. Using the same blood draw, the study looked at two additional independent replicas of 1 million unique cDNA reads for two donors, one aged 18 to 30 and the other aged 80 or older. Donors of different ages were randomly distributed across sequencing lanes to avoid experimental bias.

The germline V gene sets CDR1 to SGHDN and CDR2 to FVKESK. V loses 3 bases, J loses 3 bases, and the germline ends lie 15 bases apart. The CDR3 numbers 15 residues from cysteine through phenylalanine. Here the CDR3 DNA is all that survives: 45 bases in frame from base 1. The paper's findings and limits, for the study overall: Total diversity estimates from one million sequenced T cells were considered lower bounds and underestimates. Conclusive comparison of naive and antigen-experienced compartments was prevented by the profiling of bulk unsorted PBMCs. Compared with the aged group, more naive CD4+ T cells, fewer expanded clones and increased TCR diversity were shown by the long-lived group, suggesting age selection. Observed TCR beta diversity correlated strongly with the percentage of naive T cells measured by flow cytometry. The CMV infection status of donors was not known, potentially confounding age-related changes in expanded clonotypes. Observed TCR beta diversity per million T cells fell roughly linearly with age, and a significant reduction was already apparent by age approximately 41.

A note on this clonotype: Its binding antigen is unknown. Base qualities were left out, and no much larger clone turns up one base away.

Receptor amplification or capture employed 5' RACE. Sequencing relied on an Illumina HiSeq 2500. A second about 7 to 12 cycle PCR used a sample-barcoded 5' primer and a J-beta primer mix. Each TCR beta cDNA molecule received a unique molecular identifier from a template-switch 5' adaptor carrying 12 random nucleotides. At least 2.5 million CDR3-containing paired-end reads were obtained from each sample. First-strand cDNA synthesis was performed from all RNA using the Mint cDNA synthesis kit, with priming by a TRBC-specific oligonucleotide. After uracil-DNA glycosylase treatment, a first 18-cycle PCR used universal primers M1SS and BC2_uni_R on all cDNA. As for the original processing: Each sample was normalized by randomly selecting 1 million high-quality reads, each carrying a distinct molecular identifier. Reads sharing molecular identifiers were discarded rather than binned into consensus sequences. MiTCR, set to a Q25 quality threshold and the strictest error-elimination algorithm, was used for CDR3 identification, clonotype clustering and error correction. A nonparametric unseen species model with Euler transformation was used to estimate lower-bound total TCR beta diversity. TCRdb took the public reads, trimmed them with fastp at Q25, ran MiXCR for clone calling and kept in-frame beta chains. Duplicate CDR3 protein sequences are folded into a single record with the most common DNA and genes. Here the V and J calls rest on TCRdb's processing, not on the authors' analysis. The sample table lists hundreds of thousands of distinct CDR3 sequences, roughly 50% of them with a count of one. 20% to 25% of the sample comes from the top ten.

The donors were roughly 38 Caucasian individuals from Russia, aged roughly 6 to 90 years, who were systemically healthy. Each donor gave 8 to 10 milliliters of peripheral blood, collected into EDTA-treated Vacutainer tubes. Ficoll-Paque density-gradient centrifugation was used to isolate PBMCs, with at least 6.5 million per sample. Trizol reagent was used to extract total RNA from PBMCs, with at least 6 micrograms per sample. For every donor, flow cytometry on a PBMC aliquot measured the percentage of naive CD45RAhigh/CD27high T cells. Sequences were obtained from blood. This clonotype was obtained from a man younger than 45 in good health. The chain links TRBV14 with TRBJ2-7; TRBD2 is a weak D gene call, 6 bases matching. In nucleotide form, the sequence is TGTGCCAGCAGCCAGGGTGTGGGGAGGTACTACGAGCAGTACTTC. Translated, it reads CASSQGVGRYYEQYF.